This T cell receptor beta chain was sequenced during a study of blood T cell repertoires in COVID-19. Looking at the study overall: Acute and convalescent COVID-19 specimens originated in the United States, Italy and Spain. PBMCs, B-cell-depleted T cells, or T cells provided the cDNA or gDNA that made up the material.

Germline V gives CDR1 MGHRA, CDR2 YSYEKL. V was clipped by 9 bases and J by 6 bases; unmatched bases: 16. The CDR3 runs 15 residues. Recruitment covered about two dozen US areas and drew participants whose ages spanned roughly 18 to 90 years. Participants were placed into cohorts based on the clinical history they reported. The repertoire was sequenced with immunoSEQ multiplex PCR; TCRdb's copy has only in-frame clones and lacks some. This table holds fewer than 450,000 clones, roughly 87% found once. This clonotype was obtained from a man aged 18 to 35 who had recovered from COVID-19. V usage is TRBV4-1 and J usage is TRBJ1-2, with TRBD1 identical over 7 bases. Sequenced sample: PBMCs or T cells enriched from blood (not recorded which). This chain's CDR3 is CASNAGQPRGHGYTF. CDR3 bases: TGCGCCAGTAACGCGGGACAGCCTAGGGGGCATGGCTACACCTTC.